In this sample, the clone carrying this T cell receptor beta chain turned up many times. The antigen is unknown. Each single cDNA molecule received a unique molecular identifier. TCRdb processed the 5' RACE reads anew with MiXCR; each CDR3 protein has one entry. Among nearly 45,000 distinct CDR3 sequences listed, roughly 10% were seen once. The sample is drawn from a study of early T cells in non-severe SARS-CoV-2 infection. In the study overall: Bulk RNA isolated from unsorted whole blood underwent sequencing; chains were not paired. Study results and caveats: Matching against VDJdb likely underestimated virus-specific expansions, favoring anti-spike CD8.

This CDR3 is built from 13 residues. V gave up 11 bases and J gave up 1 base, with 9 bases separating them. Germline-derived CDR1 and CDR2 are MDHEN and SYDVKM. Sequencing was performed on whole blood. This sequence was found in an adult who was a healthcare worker with PCR-confirmed SARS-CoV-2 infection or an uninfected control (not recorded which). V gene TRBV28 combines with J gene TRBJ1-6; unclear D gene. This CDR3 reads CAATSSYNSPLHF. The DNA of the CDR3 is TGTGCCGCCACATCGTCCTATAATTCACCCCTCCACTTT.